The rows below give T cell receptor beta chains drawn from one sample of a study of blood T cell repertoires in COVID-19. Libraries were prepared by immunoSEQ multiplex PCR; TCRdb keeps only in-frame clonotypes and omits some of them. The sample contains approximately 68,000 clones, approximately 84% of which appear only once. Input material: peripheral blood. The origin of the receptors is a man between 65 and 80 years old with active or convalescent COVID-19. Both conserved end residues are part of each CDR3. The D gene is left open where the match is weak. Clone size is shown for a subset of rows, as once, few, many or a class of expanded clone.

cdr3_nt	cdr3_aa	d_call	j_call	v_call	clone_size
TGTGCCAGCAGCCCGGGATCCGGAAATGAGCAGTTCTTC	CASSPGSGNEQFF	.	TRBJ2-1	TRBV7-2	.
TGTGCCAGCTCACCGGCGGTTAGCACAGATACGCAGTATTTT	CASSPAVSTDTQYF	.	TRBJ2-3	TRBV18	few
TGTGCCAGCTCACCCACAGGGGATCATCAGCCCCAGCATTTT	CASSPTGDHQPQHF	TRBD1	TRBJ1-5	TRBV18	.
TGTGCCAGCAGCTTGGGTATAGCGGGAGGGACCTACGAGCAGTACTTC	CASSLGIAGGTYEQYF	TRBD2	TRBJ2-7	TRBV5-4	.
TGTGCCAGCAAGACACAGGGGACAGATACGCAGTATTTT	CASKTQGTDTQYF	TRBD1	TRBJ2-3	TRBV28	.
TGTGCCAGCAGCGGGACAGGGACCGAGCAGTACTTC	CASSGTGTEQYF	TRBD1	TRBJ2-7	TRBV6-5	.
TGTGCCAGCAGTTTATCGGACAGACCCCTCCACTTT	CASSLSDRPLHF	.	TRBJ1-6	TRBV12-3/TRBV12-4	once
TGTGCCAGCAGCCAAGATTTTTCGACAGGGGGAAAGACTGAAGCTTTCTTT	CASSQDFSTGGKTEAFF	TRBD1	TRBJ1-1	TRBV3-1/TRBV3-2	medium-sized
TGTGCCAGCAAGCTCTCTGGGGCCAACGTCCTGACTTTC	CASKLSGANVLTF	.	TRBJ2-6	TRBV28	.
TGCAGCGTTGAAGGTGGCGGCTACGAGCAGTACTTC	CSVEGGGYEQYF	.	TRBJ2-7	TRBV29-1	few
TGTGCCAGCAGCCCGGACGGGGGTTCTAACTATGGCTACACCTTC	CASSPDGGSNYGYTF	.	TRBJ1-2	TRBV5-5	.
TGTGCCAGCAGCGGACTAGCGGGAGGTGGTGAGCAGTTCTTC	CASSGLAGGGEQFF	TRBD2	TRBJ2-1	TRBV5-4	.
TGTGCCAGCAGCAAGGGACTAGCGGGATCGGAGACCCAGTACTTC	CASSKGLAGSETQYF	TRBD2	TRBJ2-5	TRBV6-5	.
TGTGCCAGCAGTTTAGCCTACGAGCAGTACTTC	CASSLAYEQYF	.	TRBJ2-7	TRBV2	.
TGCGCCAGCAGCTTGTTGGGCAGCTTGAACACTGAAGCTTTCTTT	CASSLLGSLNTEAFF	.	TRBJ1-1	TRBV5-1	.
TGTGCCAGCACTAATCCGGGTTATAGCAATCAGCCCCAGCATTTT	CASTNPGYSNQPQHF	.	TRBJ1-5	TRBV28	.
TGTGCCAGCAGTCTTCCCCAGGGTCGGAACGAGCAGTACTTC	CASSLPQGRNEQYF	.	TRBJ2-7	TRBV28	once
TGTGCCAGCTCACCTTCGGAGGGTTACGAGCAGTACTTC	CASSPSEGYEQYF	.	TRBJ2-7	TRBV18	.
TGTGCCAGCAGCTTAGCGGGACTAGCGGGCCGCAATGAGCAGTTCTTC	CASSLAGLAGRNEQFF	TRBD2	TRBJ2-1	TRBV11-2	.
TGTGCCAGCAGCATCCAGACAGCTACCCGCACAGATACGCAGTATTTT	CASSIQTATRTDTQYF	.	TRBJ2-3	TRBV7-2	few
TGTGCCAGCTCACAGACAGGGAGTTTAGCCTACGAGCAGTACTTC	CASSQTGSLAYEQYF	TRBD1	TRBJ2-7	TRBV18	few
TGTGCCTGGAGAGTCCCGACAGGGGCTGCTTTCTTT	CAWRVPTGAAFF	TRBD1	TRBJ1-1	TRBV30	.
TGTGCCAGCAGCTTAGCGCAGGGTCAGCCCCAGCATTTT	CASSLAQGQPQHF	.	TRBJ1-5	TRBV7-9	.
TGCGCCAGCACTGAGGGACGAGGGACAGGGGAGGTGAACTTC	CASTEGRGTGEVNF	TRBD1	TRBJ2-7	TRBV5-1	.
TGTGCCAGCAGCGCGTGGGGAACAGGGGTCAACAATGAGCAGTTCTTC	CASSAWGTGVNNEQFF	.	TRBJ2-1	TRBV21-1	once
TGTGCCAGCAGCCAAGAGGAGAAGTTCGCCTACAATGAGCAGTTCTTC	CASSQEEKFAYNEQFF	.	TRBJ2-1	TRBV14	.
TGTGCCAGCAACACGGACAGCATTATCTCTGGCTACACCTTC	CASNTDSIISGYTF	.	TRBJ1-2	TRBV6-5	.
TGTGCCAGCAGCTTATCTAGCGGGAGGCACAATGAGCAGTTCTTC	CASSLSSGRHNEQFF	TRBD2	TRBJ2-1	TRBV7-2	.
TGTGCCAGCAGCAAAGTTGGTCAGGCGTCTTGGAGGGAAAAACTGTTTTTT	CASSKVGQASWREKLFF	.	TRBJ1-4	TRBV21-1	.
TGTGCCATCAGTGTCGAGGGAGAGACCCAGTACTTC	CAISVEGETQYF	.	TRBJ2-5	TRBV10-3	.
TGTGCCAGCAGCCCCCCTGGGGGGGCTGGGGCCAACGTCCTGACTTTC	CASSPPGGAGANVLTF	TRBD2	TRBJ2-6	TRBV5-6	few
TGTGCCAGCAGCTACCCCCCACCGGGACAGGGGGAATCAGGGGGTGAAAATCAGCCCCAGCATTTT	CASSYPPPGQGESGGENQPQHF	TRBD1	TRBJ1-5	TRBV7-8	.
TGCAGCGTCCAAGGACTAGCGGGAGGAAATGAGCAGTTCTTC	CSVQGLAGGNEQFF	TRBD2	TRBJ2-1	TRBV29-1	.
TGTGCCAGCCGAGCCGGACAGTATAATTCACCCCTCCACTTT	CASRAGQYNSPLHF	.	TRBJ1-6	TRBV28	.
TGTGCCAGCAGTGAAGCGTTTCTGTCGTCTAAGCCCCAGCATTTT	CASSEAFLSSKPQHF	.	TRBJ1-5	TRBV2	once
TGCGCCAGCAGCTTACTTCCGGGACTAGCGGGAAACTACGAGCAGTACTTC	CASSLLPGLAGNYEQYF	TRBD2	TRBJ2-7	TRBV5-1	once
TGTGCCAGCAGCTTGATCTCAGGGTCTAACTATGGCTACACCTTC	CASSLISGSNYGYTF	.	TRBJ1-2	TRBV5-6	once
TGTGCCAGCAGCCCTGGACAGGGTCTCGGGGAGCTGTTTTTT	CASSPGQGLGELFF	TRBD1	TRBJ2-2	TRBV28	.
TGTGCCACCAGTGATCGGAGAATCAACTCCTACAATGAGCAGTTCTTC	CATSDRRINSYNEQFF	.	TRBJ2-1	TRBV24-1	.
TGTGCCTGGAGTGTACACCGGACTAGCGGGGGGGGAAACATTCAGTACTTC	CAWSVHRTSGGGNIQYF	TRBD2	TRBJ2-4	TRBV30	once
TGTGCCAGTAGTCCCCTGATGGCAGGGGATAACACTGAAGCTTTCTTT	CASSPLMAGDNTEAFF	.	TRBJ1-1	TRBV19	many
TGTGCCAGTACAGGGCGTGTAGGGGACTATGGCTACACCTTC	CASTGRVGDYGYTF	.	TRBJ1-2	TRBV19	.
TGTGCCAGCAGCCCGGGACAGCGGAACACTGAAGCTTTCTTT	CASSPGQRNTEAFF	TRBD1	TRBJ1-1	TRBV7-9	.
TGTGCCAGCCGGTATCTCGAAGCTTTCTTT	CASRYLEAFF	.	TRBJ1-1	TRBV21-1	.
TGTGCCAGTAGTCCCGGGACAGGGTCGAATTCACCCCTCCACTTT	CASSPGTGSNSPLHF	TRBD1	TRBJ1-6	TRBV19	once
TGTGCCAGCTCACCGTGGGAGACAGGGTTCTCTGGGGCCAACGTCCTGACTTTC	CASSPWETGFSGANVLTF	TRBD1	TRBJ2-6	TRBV18	.
TGTGCCAGCATTTCTACAGGGGCCCCTGGGAGAGGAAACACCATATATTTT	CASISTGAPGRGNTIYF	TRBD1	TRBJ1-3	TRBV28	.
TGTGCCAGCAGCCTGGGACAGGGATATGGAAACACCATATATTTT	CASSLGQGYGNTIYF	TRBD1	TRBJ1-3	TRBV7-2	.
TGTGCCATCAGTGACACGGGGTCTGAAGCTTTCTTT	CAISDTGSEAFF	.	TRBJ1-1	TRBV10-3	.
TGTGCCAGTAGTATCGCTACGAGGGGGTACAATGAGCAGTTCTTC	CASSIATRGYNEQFF	.	TRBJ2-1	TRBV19	.
TGTGCCAGCAGCAAAGTGGGGGACAGGCCAAGCTCCTACGAGCAGTACTTC	CASSKVGDRPSSYEQYF	.	TRBJ2-7	TRBV21-1	.
TGTGCCAGCGGGGCAACTGAGCAGTTCTTC	CASGATEQFF	.	TRBJ2-1	TRBV2	.
TGTGCCACCAGCAGTAGGGGGAGGGGAGGAACTGAAGCTTTCTTT	CATSSRGRGGTEAFF	.	TRBJ1-1	TRBV15	.
TGTGCCAGCTCACCCCTACAGGGGTCGGATGGCTACACCTTC	CASSPLQGSDGYTF	TRBD1	TRBJ1-2	TRBV18	.
TGTGCCTGGAGTCGCCTGGGGATCGAGGGCTTGGGGACCCAGTACTTC	CAWSRLGIEGLGTQYF	.	TRBJ2-5	TRBV30	.
TGTGCCAGCAGCGGACAGGGGGGGAAGACCCAGTACTTC	CASSGQGGKTQYF	TRBD1	TRBJ2-5	TRBV9	once
TGTGCCAGTAAGTGGGCACCGGGACAGGGGGATGGTGAGCAGTTCTTC	CASKWAPGQGDGEQFF	TRBD1	TRBJ2-1	TRBV19	.
TGTGCCAGTAGTCCAGGGGGCCTTGGAGGAACTGAAGCTTTCTTT	CASSPGGLGGTEAFF	TRBD1	TRBJ1-1	TRBV19	.
TGTGCCAGCAGCTTAGACAGGGGTGGTTTAGGGCCCCAGCATTTT	CASSLDRGGLGPQHF	TRBD1	TRBJ1-5	TRBV7-2	.
TGTGCCAGTAGTGACTCGGGACAGCGGTTTAATCAGCCCCAGCATTTT	CASSDSGQRFNQPQHF	TRBD1	TRBJ1-5	TRBV19	.